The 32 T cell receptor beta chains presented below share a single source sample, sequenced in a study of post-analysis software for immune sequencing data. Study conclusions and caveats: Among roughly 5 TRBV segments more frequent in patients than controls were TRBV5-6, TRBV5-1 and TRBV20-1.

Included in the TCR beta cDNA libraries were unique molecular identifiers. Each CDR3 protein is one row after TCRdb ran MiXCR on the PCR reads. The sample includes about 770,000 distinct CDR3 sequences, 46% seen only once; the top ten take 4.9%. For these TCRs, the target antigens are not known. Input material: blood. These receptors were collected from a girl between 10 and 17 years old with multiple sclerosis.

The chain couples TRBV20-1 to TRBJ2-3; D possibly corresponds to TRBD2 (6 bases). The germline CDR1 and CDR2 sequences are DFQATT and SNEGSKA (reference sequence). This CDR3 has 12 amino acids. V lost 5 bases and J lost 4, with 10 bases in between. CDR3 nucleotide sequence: TGCAGTGCTGCGGGACGGTCAGATACGCAGTATTTT. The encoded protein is CSAAGRSDTQYF.

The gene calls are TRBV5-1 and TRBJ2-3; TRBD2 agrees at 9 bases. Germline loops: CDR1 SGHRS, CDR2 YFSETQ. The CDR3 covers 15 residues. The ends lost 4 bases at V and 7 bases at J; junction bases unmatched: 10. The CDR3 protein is CASSAGTSRPHTQYF. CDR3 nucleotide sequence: TGCGCCAGCAGCGCCGGGACTAGCCGCCCCCATACGCAGTATTTT.

In nucleotides, the CDR3 is TGTGCCAGCAGCCCCCGAGAGCGGGGAATCCTCTACGAGCAGTACTTC. It yields the protein CASSPRERGILYEQYF. The chain employs TRBV14 and TRBJ2-4; 7 bases align to TRBD2. The last part of the DNA fits TRBJ2-7 better; the J call may be wrong. The CDR3 sequence is 16 residues long. Germline lookup yields CDR1 SGHDN and CDR2 FVKESK.

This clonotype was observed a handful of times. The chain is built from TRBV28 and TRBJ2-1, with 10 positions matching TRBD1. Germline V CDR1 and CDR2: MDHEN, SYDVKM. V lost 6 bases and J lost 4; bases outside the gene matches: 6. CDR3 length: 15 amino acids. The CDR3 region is CASRPPGQGYNEQFF. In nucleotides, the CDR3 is TGTGCCAGCAGACCTCCGGGACAGGGGTACAATGAGCAGTTCTTC. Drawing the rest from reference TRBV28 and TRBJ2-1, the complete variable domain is DVKVTQSSRYLVKRTGEKVFLECVQDMDHENMFWYRQDPGLGLRLIYFSYDVKMKEKGDIPEGYSVSREKKERFSLILESASTNQTSMYLCASRPPGQGYNEQFFGPGTRLTVL.

The CDR3 DNA reads TGCGCCAGCAGCTTGGTAGATCCGACGTATGGCTACACCTTC. Protein product: CASSLVDPTYGYTF. V is TRBV5-1 and J is TRBJ1-2, with D unclear. The CDR3 consists of 14 residues. Trimming stripped 0 bases from V and 5 bases from J, with 11 bases between. Germline V gene data show CDR1 as SGHRS and CDR2 as YFSETQ.

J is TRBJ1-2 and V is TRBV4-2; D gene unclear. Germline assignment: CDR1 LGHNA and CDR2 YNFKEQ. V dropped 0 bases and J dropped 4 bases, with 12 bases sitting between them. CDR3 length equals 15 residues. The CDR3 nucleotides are TGTGCCAGCAGCCAAGATTTCAACGGACTCTATGGCTACACCTTC. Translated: CASSQDFNGLYGYTF.

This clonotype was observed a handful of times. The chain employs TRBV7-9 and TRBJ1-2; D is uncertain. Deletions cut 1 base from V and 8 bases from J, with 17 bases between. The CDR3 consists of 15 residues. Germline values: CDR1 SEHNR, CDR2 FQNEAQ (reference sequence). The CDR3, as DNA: TGTGCCAGCAGCTTAGGGGTAGGACTGAATCGAGGCTACACCTTC. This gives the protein CASSLGVGLNRGYTF.

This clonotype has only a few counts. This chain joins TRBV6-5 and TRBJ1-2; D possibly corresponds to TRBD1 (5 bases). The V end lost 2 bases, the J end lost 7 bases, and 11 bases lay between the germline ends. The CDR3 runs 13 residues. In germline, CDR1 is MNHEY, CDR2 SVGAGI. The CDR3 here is CASSYPGDSGYTF. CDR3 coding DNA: TGTGCCAGCAGTTACCCCGGGGACTCTGGCTACACCTTC.

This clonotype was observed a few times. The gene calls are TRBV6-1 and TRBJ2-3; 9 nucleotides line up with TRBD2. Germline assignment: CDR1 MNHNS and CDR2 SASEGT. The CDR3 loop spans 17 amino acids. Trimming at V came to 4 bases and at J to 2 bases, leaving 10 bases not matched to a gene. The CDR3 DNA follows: TGTGCCAGCAGTGTCCCTCCTAGCGGGGACGTCACAGATACGCAGTATTTT. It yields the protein CASSVPPSGDVTDTQYF.

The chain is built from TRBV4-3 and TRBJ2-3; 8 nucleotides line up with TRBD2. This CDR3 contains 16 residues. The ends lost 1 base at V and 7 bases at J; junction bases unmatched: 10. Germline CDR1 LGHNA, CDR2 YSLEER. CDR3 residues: CASSQVGPGGPHTQYF. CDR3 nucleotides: TGCGCCAGCAGCCAAGTGGGACCGGGAGGGCCCCATACGCAGTATTTT.

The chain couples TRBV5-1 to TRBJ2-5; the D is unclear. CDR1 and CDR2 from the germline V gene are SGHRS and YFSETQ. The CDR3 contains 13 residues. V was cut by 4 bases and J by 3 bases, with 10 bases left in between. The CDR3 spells CASSTWPEETQYF. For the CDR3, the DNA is TGCGCCAGCAGCACATGGCCGGAAGAGACCCAGTACTTC.

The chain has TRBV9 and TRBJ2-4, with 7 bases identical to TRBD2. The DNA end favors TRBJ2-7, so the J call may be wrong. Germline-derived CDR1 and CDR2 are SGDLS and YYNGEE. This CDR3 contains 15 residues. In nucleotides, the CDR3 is TGTGCCAGCGGGTCGGGGCGGGAGCCCTCCTACGAGCAGTACTTC. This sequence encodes CASGSGREPSYEQYF.

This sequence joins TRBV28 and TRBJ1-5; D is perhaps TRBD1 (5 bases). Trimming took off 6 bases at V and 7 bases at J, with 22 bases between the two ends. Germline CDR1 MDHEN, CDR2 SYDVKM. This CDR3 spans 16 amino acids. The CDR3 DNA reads TGTGCCAGCAGCCCCGAGTTGGCAGGGTCAGGGCAGCCCCAGCATTTT. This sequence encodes CASSPELAGSGQPQHF.

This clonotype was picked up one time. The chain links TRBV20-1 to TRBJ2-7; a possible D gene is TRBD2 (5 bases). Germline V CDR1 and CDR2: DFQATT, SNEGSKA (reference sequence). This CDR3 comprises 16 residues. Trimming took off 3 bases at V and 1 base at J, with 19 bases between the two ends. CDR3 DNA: TGCAGTGCTAGGGTCCCTAGCTGGCAATTATCCTACGAGCAGTACTTC. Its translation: CSARVPSWQLSYEQYF.

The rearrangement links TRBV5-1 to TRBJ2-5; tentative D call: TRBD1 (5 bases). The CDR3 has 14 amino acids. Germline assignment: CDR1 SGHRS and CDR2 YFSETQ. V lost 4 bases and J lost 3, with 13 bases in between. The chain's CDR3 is CASSTDSTEETQYF. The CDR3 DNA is TGCGCCAGCAGCACCGACAGCACGGAAGAGACCCAGTACTTC.

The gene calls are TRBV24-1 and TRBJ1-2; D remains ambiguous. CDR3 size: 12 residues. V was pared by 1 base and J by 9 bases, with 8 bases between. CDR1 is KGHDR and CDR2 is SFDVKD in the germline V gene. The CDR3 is CATSDFGYSYTF. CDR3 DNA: TGTGCCACCAGTGATTTCGGCTACAGCTACACCTTC.

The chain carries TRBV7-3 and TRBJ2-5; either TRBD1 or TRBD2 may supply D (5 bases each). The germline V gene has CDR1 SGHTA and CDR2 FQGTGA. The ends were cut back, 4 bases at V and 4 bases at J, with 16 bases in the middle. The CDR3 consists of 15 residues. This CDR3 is CASSSSGTEGETQYF. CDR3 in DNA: TGTGCCAGCAGCTCCTCGGGGACCGAGGGAGAGACCCAGTACTTC. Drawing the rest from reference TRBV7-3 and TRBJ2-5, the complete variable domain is GAGVSQTPSNKVTEKGKYVELRCDPISGHTALYWYRQSLGQGPEFLIYFQGTGAADDSGLPNDRFFAVRPEGSVSTLKIQRTERGDSAVYLCASSSSGTEGETQYFGPGTRLLVL.

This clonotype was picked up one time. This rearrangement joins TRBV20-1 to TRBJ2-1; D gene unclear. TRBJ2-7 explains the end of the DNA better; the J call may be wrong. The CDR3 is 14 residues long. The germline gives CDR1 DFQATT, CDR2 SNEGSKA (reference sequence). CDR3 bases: TGCAGTGCTAGTTGGGCCATCTCCTACAATGAGCAGTACTTC. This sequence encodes CSASWAISYNEQYF.

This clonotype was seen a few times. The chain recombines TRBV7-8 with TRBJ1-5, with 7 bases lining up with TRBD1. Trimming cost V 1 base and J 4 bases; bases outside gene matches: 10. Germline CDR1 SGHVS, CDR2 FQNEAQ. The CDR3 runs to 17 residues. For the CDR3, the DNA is TGTGCCAGCAGCTTAGTAGAGGGGGCGCGACTTAATCAGCCCCAGCATTTT. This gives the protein CASSLVEGARLNQPQHF.

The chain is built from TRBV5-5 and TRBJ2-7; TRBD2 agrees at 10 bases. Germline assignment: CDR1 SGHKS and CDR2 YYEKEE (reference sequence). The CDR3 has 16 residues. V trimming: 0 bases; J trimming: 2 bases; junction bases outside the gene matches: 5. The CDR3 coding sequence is TGTGCCAGCAGCTTGGGGCTAGCGGGAGTTCCCTACGAGCAGTACTTC. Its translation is CASSLGLAGVPYEQYF.

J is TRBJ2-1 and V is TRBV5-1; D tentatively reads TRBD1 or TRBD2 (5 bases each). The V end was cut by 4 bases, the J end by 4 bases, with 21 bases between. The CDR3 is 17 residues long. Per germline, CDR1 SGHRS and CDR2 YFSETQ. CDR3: CASSLGTQGEGYNEQFF. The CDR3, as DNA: TGCGCCAGCAGCCTGGGGACCCAGGGAGAGGGGTACAATGAGCAGTTCTTC.

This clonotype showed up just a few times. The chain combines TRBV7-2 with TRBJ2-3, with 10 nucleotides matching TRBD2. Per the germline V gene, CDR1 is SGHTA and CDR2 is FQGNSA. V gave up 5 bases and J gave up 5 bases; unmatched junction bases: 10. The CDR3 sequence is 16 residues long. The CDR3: CASSPRGASGGDTQYF. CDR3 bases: TGTGCCAGCAGCCCTAGGGGGGCTAGCGGGGGAGATACGCAGTATTTT.

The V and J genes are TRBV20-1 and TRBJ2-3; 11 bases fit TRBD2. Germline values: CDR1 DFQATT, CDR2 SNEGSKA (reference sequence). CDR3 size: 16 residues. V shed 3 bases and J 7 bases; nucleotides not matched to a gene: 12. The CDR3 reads CSARGLAGGQGNTQYF. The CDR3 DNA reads TGCAGTGCTAGGGGGCTAGCGGGAGGCCAGGGGAATACGCAGTATTTT.

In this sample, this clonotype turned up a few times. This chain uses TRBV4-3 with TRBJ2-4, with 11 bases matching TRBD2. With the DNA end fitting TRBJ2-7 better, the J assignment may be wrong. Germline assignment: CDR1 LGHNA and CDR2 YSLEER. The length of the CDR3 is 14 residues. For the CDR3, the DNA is TGCGCCAGCAGCCACGGGACTAGCGGATTCGAGCAGTACTTC. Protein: CASSHGTSGFEQYF.

The CDR3 is CASSLGGLRGLNYGYTF. CDR3 DNA sequence: TGTGCCAGCAGTTTAGGGGGCTTGCGGGGGTTGAACTATGGCTACACCTTC. The rearrangement links TRBV28 to TRBJ1-2, with TRBD1 as a possible D gene (6 bases). Germline CDR1 and CDR2: MDHEN and SYDVKM. The CDR3 extends over 17 amino acids. Trimming pared 2 bases from V and 2 bases from J, leaving 18 bases between.

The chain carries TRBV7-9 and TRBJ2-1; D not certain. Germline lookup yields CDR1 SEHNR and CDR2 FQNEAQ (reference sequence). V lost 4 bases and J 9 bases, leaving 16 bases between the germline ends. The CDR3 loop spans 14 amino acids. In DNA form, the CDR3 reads TGTGCCAGCAGCTCGACAATGTACGGAACTGAGCAGTTCTTC. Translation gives CASSSTMYGTEQFF.

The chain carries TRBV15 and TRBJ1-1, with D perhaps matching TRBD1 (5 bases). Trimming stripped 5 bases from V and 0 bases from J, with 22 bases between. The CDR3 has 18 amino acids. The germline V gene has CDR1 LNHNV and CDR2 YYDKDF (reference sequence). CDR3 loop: CATSRGLFRDGLNTEAFF. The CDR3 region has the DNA TGTGCCACCAGCCGAGGACTATTCCGGGACGGATTGAACACTGAAGCTTTCTTT.

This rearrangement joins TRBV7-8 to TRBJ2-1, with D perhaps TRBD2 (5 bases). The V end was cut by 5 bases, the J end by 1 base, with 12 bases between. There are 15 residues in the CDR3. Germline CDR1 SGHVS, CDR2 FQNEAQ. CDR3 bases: TGTGCCAGCAGCCCGGACTCTATATCCTACAATGAGCAGTTCTTC. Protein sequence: CASSPDSISYNEQFF. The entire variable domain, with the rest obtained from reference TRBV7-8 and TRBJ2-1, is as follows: GAGVSQSPRYKVAKRGQDVALRCDPISGHVSLFWYQQALGQGPEFLTYFQNEAQLDKSGLPSDRFFAERPEGSVSTLKIQRTQQEDSAVYLCASSPDSISYNEQFFGPGTRLTVL.

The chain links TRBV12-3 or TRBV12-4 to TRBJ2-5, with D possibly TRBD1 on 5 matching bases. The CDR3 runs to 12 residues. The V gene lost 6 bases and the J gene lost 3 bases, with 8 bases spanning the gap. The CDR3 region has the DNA TGTGCCAGCAGCAGGGATGAAGAGACCCAGTACTTC. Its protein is CASSRDEETQYF.

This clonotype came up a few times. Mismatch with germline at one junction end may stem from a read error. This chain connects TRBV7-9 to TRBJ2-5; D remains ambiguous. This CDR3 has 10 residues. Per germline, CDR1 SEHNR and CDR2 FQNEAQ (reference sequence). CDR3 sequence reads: CASRLSCLYF. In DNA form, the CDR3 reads TGTGCCAGCCGCTTGTCTTGCCTGTACTTC.

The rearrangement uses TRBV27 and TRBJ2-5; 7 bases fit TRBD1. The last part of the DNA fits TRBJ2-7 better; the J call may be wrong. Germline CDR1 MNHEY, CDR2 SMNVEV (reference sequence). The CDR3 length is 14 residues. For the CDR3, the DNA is TGTGCCAGCGGAAGACAACAGGGGTACAACGAGCAGTACTTC. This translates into CASGRQQGYNEQYF.

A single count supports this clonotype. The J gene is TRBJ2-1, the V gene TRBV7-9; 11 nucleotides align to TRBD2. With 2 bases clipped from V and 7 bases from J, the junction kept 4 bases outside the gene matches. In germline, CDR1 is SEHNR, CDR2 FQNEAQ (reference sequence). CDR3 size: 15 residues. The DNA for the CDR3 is TGTGCCAGCAGCTTAAGGGGGACTAGCGGTAATGAGCAGTTCTTC. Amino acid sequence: CASSLRGTSGNEQFF.